These 20 T cell receptor beta chains came from one sample sequenced in a study of response to subunit inactivated influenza vaccine. TCRdb reprocessed the RT-PCR reads with MiXCR, giving one entry per CDR3 protein. The sample lists about 520,000 distinct CDR3 sequences, approximately 6.9% occurring once. The sample in question was PBMCs from blood, obtained about 24 months after vaccination. These receptors originate from a man between 50 and 69 years old who received an inactivated influenza vaccine.

This rearrangement joins TRBV20-1 to TRBJ2-7; possibly TRBD1 or TRBD2 for D (5 bases each). This CDR3 has 13 amino acids. Germline V gene data show CDR1 as DFQATT and CDR2 as SNEGSKA (reference sequence). V was cut by 3 bases and J by 2 bases, with 11 bases left in between. The CDR3 region has the DNA TGCAGTGCTAGTGGGGGTCCCACCTACGAGCAGTACTTC. It yields the protein CSASGGPTYEQYF.

This clonotype was detected only a few times. V gene TRBV6-2 or TRBV6-3 combines with J gene TRBJ2-3; D tentatively reads TRBD1 or TRBD2 (5 bases each). The length of the CDR3 is 17 residues. Germline CDR1 is MNHEY and CDR2 is SVGEGT. With 2 bases removed from V and 2 bases from J, the gap between germline ends came to 17 bases. CDR3 region: CASSYPHWDGPTDTQYF. The CDR3 region has the DNA TGTGCCAGCAGTTACCCTCATTGGGACGGCCCCACAGATACGCAGTATTTT.

This clonotype was seen a handful of times. V usage is TRBV7-9 and J usage is TRBJ2-7; unclear D gene. This CDR3 has 11 amino acids. Germline-derived CDR1 and CDR2 are SEHNR and FQNEAQ (reference sequence). V was trimmed by 5 bases and J by 7 bases, leaving 9 bases between them. Here the CDR3 DNA reads TGTGCCAGCAGCCTCAGCTTAGAGCAGTACTTC. It specifies CASSLSLEQYF.

This clonotype was counted many times. The genes are TRBV5-1 and TRBJ1-2, with D hard to call. The ends were cut back, 1 base at V and 8 bases at J, with 15 bases in the middle. Germline CDR1 is SGHRS and CDR2 is YFSETQ. The CDR3 covers 14 residues. In DNA, the CDR3 is TGCGCCAGCAGCTTGATTAGCGGGGTTGACGGCTACACCTTC. Its translation is CASSLISGVDGYTF.

This clonotype was detected a few times. The chain carries TRBV27 and TRBJ2-7; D is uncertain. The V and J ends lost 0 bases and 3 bases respectively, with 9 bases between them. The CDR3 extends over 14 amino acids. Germline CDR1 reads MNHEY; CDR2 reads SMNVEV (reference sequence). CDR3 residues: CASSLSGFNYEQYF. In nucleotides, the CDR3 is TGTGCCAGCAGTTTATCAGGGTTCAACTACGAGCAGTACTTC.

This clonotype was counted at least ten times. The V gene is TRBV20-1, the J gene TRBJ2-3; tentative D call: TRBD2 (5 bases). The CDR3 extends over 15 amino acids. V was cut by 0 bases and J by 4 bases, with 14 bases left in between. Germline V CDR1 and CDR2: DFQATT, SNEGSKA (reference sequence). The CDR3 DNA reads as TGCAGTGCTAGAGACCGGAGGCTAGCAGCAGATACGCAGTATTTT. It is translated as CSARDRRLAADTQYF.

This chain links TRBV28 with TRBJ1-2; 7 nucleotides agree with TRBD1. There are 14 residues in the CDR3. Per the germline V gene, CDR1 is MDHEN and CDR2 is SYDVKM. V shed 7 bases and J 8 bases; nucleotides not matched to a gene: 13. CDR3 DNA: TGTGCCAGCACCCTTCTCTCCGGGACAGCAGGCTACACCTTC. Protein: CASTLLSGTAGYTF.

The chain carries TRBV20-1 and TRBJ2-1, with no clear D. Trimming shortened V by 6 bases and J by 4 bases, and 13 bases separated the two germline ends. The CDR3 consists of 13 residues. Germline V gene lookup returns CDR1 DFQATT and CDR2 SNEGSKA (reference sequence). CDR3 nucleotide sequence: TGCAGTGCCTCGAGTAGGCTTTACAATGAGCAGTTCTTC. Protein sequence: CSASSRLYNEQFF.

V usage is TRBV7-6 and J usage is TRBJ2-1; D possibly uses TRBD1 or TRBD2 (5 bases each). There are 14 residues in the CDR3. Trimming cost V 5 bases and J 7 bases, with 15 bases left between them. Germline CDR1 SGHVS, CDR2 FNYEAQ. DNA for the CDR3: TGTGCCAGCAGCAGAGGGGCGTCAGGGAATGAGCAGTTCTTC. It translates to CASSRGASGNEQFF.

This clonotype was seen at least ten times. The gene calls are TRBV5-1 and TRBJ1-1, with a possible D match to TRBD1 (6 bases). In germline, CDR1 is SGHRS, CDR2 YFSETQ. V dropped 4 bases and J dropped 1 base, with 17 bases sitting between them. The CDR3 runs to 16 residues. This chain's CDR3 is CASSGGSGTKNTEAFF. Here the CDR3 DNA reads TGCGCCAGCAGCGGGGGGTCCGGGACAAAGAACACTGAAGCTTTCTTT.

The chain uses TRBV5-1 and TRBJ1-1; D perhaps matches TRBD1 (5 bases). Trimming removed 4 bases from V and 5 bases from J, with 21 bases in between. The CDR3 loop spans 16 amino acids. Germline-derived CDR1 and CDR2 are SGHRS and YFSETQ. The CDR3 sequence: CASSQRSDQGRTEAFF. The CDR3 coding sequence is TGCGCCAGCAGCCAGAGATCTGACCAGGGTCGAACTGAAGCTTTCTTT.

Only a few counts were recorded for this clonotype. The junction does not match germline at one end; this may be a read error. The V and J genes are TRBV10-3 and TRBJ2-7; 8 positions agree with TRBD2. The germline V gene has CDR1 ENHRY and CDR2 SYGVKD. CDR3 length: 16 residues. The CDR3 DNA reads as TGTGCCATCAGTGAGTCAGTGGGACTAGTATCCTCCGAGCAGTACTTC. This translates into CAISESVGLVSSEQYF.

This clonotype was counted a few times. This chain links TRBV6-6 with TRBJ2-3; D is ambiguous. The CDR3 is made up of 13 amino acids. The V gene lost 8 bases and the J gene lost 2 bases, with 11 bases spanning the gap. From germline, CDR1 is MNHNY and CDR2 SVGAGI (reference sequence). The CDR3 spells CASHPSITDTQYF. CDR3 nucleotides: TGTGCCAGCCACCCCTCTATCACAGATACGCAGTATTTT.

This clonotype was found a few times. The rearrangement joins TRBV29-1 to TRBJ1-5; D unclear. In germline, CDR1 is SQVTM, CDR2 ANQGSEA. Trimming removed 4 bases from V and 0 bases from J, with 7 bases in between. The CDR3 is made up of 13 amino acids. CDR3 sequence (DNA): TGCAGCGTTGTAGTTAATAGCAATCAGCCCCAGCATTTT. Protein: CSVVVNSNQPQHF.

The sample holds a few counts of this clonotype. The chain carries TRBV9 and TRBJ2-3; 10 bases line up with TRBD2. This CDR3 comprises 15 residues. The germline V gene encodes CDR1 SGDLS and CDR2 YYNGEE. After removal of 0 bases from V and 6 bases from J, the junction contained 4 bases not matched to a gene. CDR3 loop: CASSVGAGGSDTQYF. The CDR3 nucleotides are TGTGCCAGCAGCGTAGGAGCGGGAGGGTCGGATACGCAGTATTTT.

This clonotype was recorded at least ten times. The genes are TRBV6-6 and TRBJ1-2; D is possibly TRBD1 (5 bases). V dropped 0 bases and J dropped 7 bases, with 9 bases sitting between them. Germline assignment: CDR1 MNHNY and CDR2 SVGAGI (reference sequence). The CDR3 spans 13 residues. In nucleotides, the CDR3 is TGTGCCAGCAGTTACTCGGAGGGGCGTGGCTACACCTTC. Translating it yields CASSYSEGRGYTF.

A word on this clonotype: The junction differs from germline at one of its ends, possibly a read error. CDR3 sequence reads: CARSSALRRGSSYNEQFF. DNA for the CDR3: TGTGCCAGGAGCTCGGCGCTCCGCCGGGGGAGCTCCTACAATGAGCAGTTCTTC. V is TRBV5-6 and J is TRBJ2-1, with TRBD2 as a possible D gene (6 bases). This CDR3 contains 18 residues. Germline V lookup: CDR1 SGHDT, CDR2 YYEEEE. Together with reference TRBV5-6 and TRBJ2-1, the CDR3 gives the full variable domain: DAGVTQSPTHLIKTRGQQVTLRCSPKSGHDTVSWYQQALGQGPQFIFQYYEEEERQRGNFPDRFSGHQFPNYSSELNVNALLLGDSALYLCARSSALRRGSSYNEQFFGPGTRLTVL.

A few counts support this clonotype. The rearrangement joins TRBV5-6 to TRBJ2-1; D ambiguous. Trimming cost V 2 bases and J 5 bases, with 8 bases left between them. CDR3 length: 13 residues. Germline V gene data show CDR1 as SGHDT and CDR2 as YYEEEE. CDR3 sequence (DNA): TGTGCCAGCAGCTTTGTAGCAAACAATGAGCAGTTCTTC. It specifies CASSFVANNEQFF.

The CDR3 sequence: CASSPGRPANEQFF. CDR3 DNA: TGTGCCAGCAGCCCGGGCCGACCGGCCAATGAGCAGTTCTTC. The chain has TRBV7-3 and TRBJ2-1; no clear D. Per the germline V gene, CDR1 is SGHTA and CDR2 is FQGTGA. CDR3 length equals 14 residues. With 5 bases removed from V and 6 bases from J, the gap between germline ends came to 14 bases. Full variable domain (outside the CDR3, taken from reference TRBV7-3 and TRBJ2-1): GAGVSQTPSNKVTEKGKYVELRCDPISGHTALYWYRQSLGQGPEFLIYFQGTGAADDSGLPNDRFFAVRPEGSVSTLKIQRTERGDSAVYLCASSPGRPANEQFFGPGTRLTVL.

This clonotype turned up a few times. The rearrangement joins TRBV5-1 to TRBJ2-1; possible D gene TRBD2, 6 bases. The CDR3 is made up of 15 amino acids. With 0 bases removed from V and 9 bases from J, the gap between germline ends came to 16 bases. The germline V gene has CDR1 SGHRS and CDR2 YFSETQ. DNA of the CDR3: TGCGCCAGCAGCTTGGGGGCTAGGCGGGATGGTGAGCAGTTCTTC. It codes for CASSLGARRDGEQFF.